These 6 T cell receptor beta chains were sequenced from one sample in a study of blood T cell repertoires in COVID-19. Here immunoSEQ multiplex PCR was the method, and the copy in TCRdb shows in-frame clones only, minus some. The sample includes some 73,000 clones, roughly 90% of them seen just once. Sequencing used peripheral blood. The source of these receptors is a human donor in a cohort sampled during active COVID-19.

The rearrangement joins TRBV29-1 to TRBJ1-1; TRBD1 aligns across 9 bases. CDR1 is SQVTM and CDR2 is ANQGSEA in the germline V gene. V lost 7 bases, J lost 10 bases, and 4 bases stayed unmatched. This CDR3 contains 10 residues. CDR3 amino acids: CSATGQGAFF. The DNA of the CDR3 is TGCAGCGCCACGGGACAGGGAGCTTTCTTT.

This clone was counted a single time. The rearrangement links TRBV5-1 to TRBJ1-2; TRBD1 aligns across 8 bases. Germline lookup yields CDR1 SGHRS and CDR2 YFSETQ. CDR3 length: 16 amino acids. V was clipped by 1 base and J by 8 bases; unmatched bases: 13. CDR3 protein: CASSLNDRGRSGGYTF. The CDR3 coding sequence is TGCGCCAGCAGCTTGAACGACAGGGGCCGTTCGGGCGGCTACACCTTC.

V is TRBV2 and J is TRBJ2-7; D possibly corresponds to TRBD2 (7 bases). CDR1 SNHLY and CDR2 FYNNEI come from the germline V gene. The CDR3 loop spans 13 amino acids. Trimming shortened V by 8 bases and J by 5 bases, and 16 bases separated the two germline ends. CDR3 in amino acids: CASPAGQGDEQYF. The DNA for the CDR3 is TGTGCCAGCCCAGCGGGACAAGGGGACGAGCAGTACTTC.

The chain links TRBV5-4 to TRBJ1-4; 8 positions agree with TRBD1. The CDR3 consists of 15 residues. Germline V gene data show CDR1 as SGHNT and CDR2 as YYREEE (reference sequence). J gave up 6 bases and V 4 bases, and 8 bases lay outside the gene matches. For the CDR3, the DNA is TGTGCCAGCAGCAGGACAGGGATCTTCGATGAAAAACTGTTTTTT. It encodes CASSRTGIFDEKLFF.

The J gene is TRBJ2-2, the V gene TRBV5-4; TRBD1 aligns across 7 bases. The germline V gene has CDR1 SGHNT and CDR2 YYREEE (reference sequence). V shed 5 bases and J 4 bases; nucleotides not matched to a gene: 8. The CDR3 is made up of 15 amino acids. CDR3 sequence reads: CASSTTGLGTGELFF. DNA of the CDR3: TGTGCCAGCAGTACGACAGGGCTCGGCACCGGGGAGCTGTTTTTT.

V and J are TRBV9 and TRBJ2-1; D is unclear. The CDR3 has 13 amino acids. Germline V gives CDR1 SGDLS, CDR2 YYNGEE. Between the trimmed V and J ends, which lost 5 bases and 4 bases, there was a span of 10 bases. CDR3 nucleotide sequence: TGTGCCAGCAGTTTAGACTGGTACAATGAGCAGTTCTTC. Its translation is CASSLDWYNEQFF. The whole variable domain, remainder taken from reference TRBV9 and TRBJ2-1, is DSGVTQTPKHLITATGQRVTLRCSPRSGDLSVYWYQQSLDQGLQFLIQYYNGEERAKGNILERFSAQQFPDLHSELNLSSLELGDSALYFCASSLDWYNEQFFGPGTRLTVL.